The following is a T cell receptor beta chain sequence with its context. Its specificity is unknown. Profiling relied on immunoSEQ multiplex PCR, and the TCRdb table lists in-frame clones only, not all of them. The sample shows tens of thousands of clones, less than 95% of them seen only once. CDR3 length: 16 residues. The V end lost 0 bases, the J end lost 3 bases, and 14 bases lay between the germline ends. The germline V gene encodes CDR1 KGHSH and CDR2 LQKENI. This sample was included in a study of OX40 agonist ivuxolimab in advanced cancers. The study's findings and limits: People who partly responded at 0.1-3.0 mg/kg had some of the least clonal expansion seen. Still undetermined is the antigen specificity of the expanded peripheral T cells.

The sequence came from an adult with an advanced solid tumor such as melanoma, head and neck, liver or kidney cancer. The chain joins TRBV18 to TRBJ2-5; D is possibly TRBD2 (6 bases). The sequencing used CD4+ or CD8+ T cells sorted from blood, collected in a trial of the OX40 agonist ivuxolimab. In DNA, the CDR3 is TGTGCCAGCTCACCACCGTTACAGGCGGGGAAAGAGACCCAGTACTTC. Translated, it gives CASSPPLQAGKETQYF.